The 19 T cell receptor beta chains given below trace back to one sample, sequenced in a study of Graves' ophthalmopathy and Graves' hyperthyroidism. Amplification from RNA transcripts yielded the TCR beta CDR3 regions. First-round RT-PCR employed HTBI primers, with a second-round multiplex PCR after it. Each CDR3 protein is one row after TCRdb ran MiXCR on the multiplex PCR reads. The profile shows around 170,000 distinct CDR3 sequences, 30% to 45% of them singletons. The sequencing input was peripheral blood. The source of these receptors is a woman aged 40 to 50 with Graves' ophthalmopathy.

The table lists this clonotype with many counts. In DNA, the CDR3 is TGTGCCAGCAGTTTAGGGACAGGCTCGTCGGAGCAGTACTTC. It is translated as CASSLGTGSSEQYF. The chain is built from TRBV27 and TRBJ2-7; 8 bases align to TRBD1. The CDR3 extends over 14 amino acids. V dropped 2 bases and J dropped 7; count of bases not matched to a gene: 7. Germline loops: CDR1 MNHEY, CDR2 SMNVEV (reference sequence).

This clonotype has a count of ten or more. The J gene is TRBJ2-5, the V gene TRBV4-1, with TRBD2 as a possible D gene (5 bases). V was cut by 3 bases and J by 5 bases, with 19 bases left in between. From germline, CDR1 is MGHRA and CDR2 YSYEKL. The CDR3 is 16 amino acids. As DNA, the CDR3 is TGCGCCAGCAGCCAGACGCACGCGTTGGTAGCGGAGACCCAGTACTTC. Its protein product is CASSQTHALVAETQYF.

CDR3 nucleotides: TGTGCCTGGAGTGTACAAGGACCCCTCGAGCAGTACTTC. It is translated as CAWSVQGPLEQYF. The J gene is TRBJ2-7, the V gene TRBV30; D is unresolved. V was cut by 0 bases and J by 6 bases, with 12 bases left in between. The length of the CDR3 is 13 residues. The V gene's germline CDR1 is GTSNPN and CDR2 SVGIG (reference sequence).

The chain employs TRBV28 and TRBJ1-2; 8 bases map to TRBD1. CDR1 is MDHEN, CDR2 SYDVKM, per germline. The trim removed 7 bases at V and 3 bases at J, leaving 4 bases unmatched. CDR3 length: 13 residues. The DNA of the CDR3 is TGTGCCAGCATTACGACAGGGGACTATGGCTACACCTTC. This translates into CASITTGDYGYTF.

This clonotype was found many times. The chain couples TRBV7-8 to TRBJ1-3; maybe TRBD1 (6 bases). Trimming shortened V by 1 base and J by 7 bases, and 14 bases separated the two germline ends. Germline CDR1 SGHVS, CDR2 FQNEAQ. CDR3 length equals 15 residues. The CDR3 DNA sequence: TGTGCCAGCAGCTTAGGGACAGCAAGCGGTAACACCATATATTTT. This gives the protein CASSLGTASGNTIYF.

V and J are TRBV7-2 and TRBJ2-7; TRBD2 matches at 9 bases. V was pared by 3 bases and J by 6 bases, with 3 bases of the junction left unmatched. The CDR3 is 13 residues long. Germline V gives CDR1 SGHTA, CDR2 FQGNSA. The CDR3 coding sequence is TGTGCCAGCAGCTTCTCTAGCGGGACCGAGCAGTACTTC. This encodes CASSFSSGTEQYF.

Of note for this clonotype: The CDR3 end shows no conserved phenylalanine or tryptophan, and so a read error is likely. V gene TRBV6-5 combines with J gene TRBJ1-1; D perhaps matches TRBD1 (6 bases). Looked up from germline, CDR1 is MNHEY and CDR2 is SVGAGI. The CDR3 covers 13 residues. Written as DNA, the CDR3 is TGCGCCAGCACTTTACAGGGAGCCACTGAAGCTTTCTCT. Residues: CASTLQGATEAFS.

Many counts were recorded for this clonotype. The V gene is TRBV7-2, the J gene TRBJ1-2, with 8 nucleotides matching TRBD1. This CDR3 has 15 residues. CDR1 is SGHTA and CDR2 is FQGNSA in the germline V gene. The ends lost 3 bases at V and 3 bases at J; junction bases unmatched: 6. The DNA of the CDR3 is TGTGCCAGCAGCTTTCGCAACAGGGGGGACTATGGCTACACCTTC. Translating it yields CASSFRNRGDYGYTF.

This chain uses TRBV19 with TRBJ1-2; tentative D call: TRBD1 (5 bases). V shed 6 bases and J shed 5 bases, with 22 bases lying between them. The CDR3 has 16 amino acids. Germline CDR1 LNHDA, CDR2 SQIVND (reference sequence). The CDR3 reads CASRSPGTLGRYGYTF. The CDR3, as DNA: TGTGCCAGTAGGTCTCCCGGGACCTTAGGGAGGTATGGCTACACCTTC.

The CDR3 region is CASSLEDRHTEAFF. The DNA of the CDR3 is TGCGCCAGCAGCTTGGAGGACAGGCACACTGAAGCTTTCTTT. The genes are TRBV5-1 and TRBJ1-1; TRBD1 agrees at 7 bases. The CDR3 spans 14 residues. The germline gives CDR1 SGHRS, CDR2 YFSETQ. Trimming cost V 0 bases and J 3 bases; bases outside gene matches: 2.

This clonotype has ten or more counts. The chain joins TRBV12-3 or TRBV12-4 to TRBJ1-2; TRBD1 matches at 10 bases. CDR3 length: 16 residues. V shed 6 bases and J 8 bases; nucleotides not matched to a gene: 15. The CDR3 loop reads CASRDGDRGRLGGYTF. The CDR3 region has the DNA TGTGCCAGCAGGGACGGGGACAGGGGACGCTTGGGGGGCTACACCTTC.

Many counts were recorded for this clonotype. For the CDR3, the DNA is TGTGCCACCAGTGATTTGTACGAGCAGTACTTC. It translates to CATSDLYEQYF. The chain carries TRBV24-1 and TRBJ2-7; D unresolved. The CDR3 has 11 amino acids. The germline gives CDR1 KGHDR, CDR2 SFDVKD. Between the trimmed V and J ends, which lost 0 bases and 4 bases, there was a span of 0 bases.

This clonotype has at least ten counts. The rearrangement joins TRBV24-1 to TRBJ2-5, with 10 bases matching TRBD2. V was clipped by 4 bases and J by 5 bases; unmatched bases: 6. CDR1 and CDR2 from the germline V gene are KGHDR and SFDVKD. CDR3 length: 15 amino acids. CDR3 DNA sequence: TGTGCCACCAGTGACCCAGCGGGGGGGATGGAGACCCAGTACTTC. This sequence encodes CATSDPAGGMETQYF.

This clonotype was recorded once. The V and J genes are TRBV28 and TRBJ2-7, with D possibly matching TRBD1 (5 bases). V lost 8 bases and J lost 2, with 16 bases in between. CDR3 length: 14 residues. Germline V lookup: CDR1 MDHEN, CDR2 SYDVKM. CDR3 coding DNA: TGTGCCAGCCTTACTCAGGGATCGGCCTACGAGCAGTACTTC. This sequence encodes CASLTQGSAYEQYF.

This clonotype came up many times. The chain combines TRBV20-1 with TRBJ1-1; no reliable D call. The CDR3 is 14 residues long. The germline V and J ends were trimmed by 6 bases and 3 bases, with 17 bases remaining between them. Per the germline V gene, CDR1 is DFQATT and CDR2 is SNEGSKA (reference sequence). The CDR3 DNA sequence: TGCAGTGCCGACCCACCCTCAGGTTACACTGAAGCTTTCTTT. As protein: CSADPPSGYTEAFF.

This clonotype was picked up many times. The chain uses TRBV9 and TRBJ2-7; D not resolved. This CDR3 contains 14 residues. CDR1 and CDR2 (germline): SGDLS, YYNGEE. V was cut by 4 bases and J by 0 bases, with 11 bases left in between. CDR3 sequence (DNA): TGTGCCAGCAGCCAGAAGCTGAGCTCCTACGAGCAGTACTTC. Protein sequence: CASSQKLSSYEQYF. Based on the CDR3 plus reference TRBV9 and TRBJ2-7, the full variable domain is DSGVTQTPKHLITATGQRVTLRCSPRSGDLSVYWYQQSLDQGLQFLIQYYNGEERAKGNILERFSAQQFPDLHSELNLSSLELGDSALYFCASSQKLSSYEQYFGPGTRLTVT.

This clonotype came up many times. In DNA, the CDR3 is TGCAGTGCTAGAGATCTCAGGGGACAGGAGGCCTACGAGCAGTACTTC. Its translation is CSARDLRGQEAYEQYF. The chain has TRBV20-1 and TRBJ2-7, with TRBD1 identical over 8 bases. This CDR3 is built from 16 residues. Trimming took 0 bases from V and 2 from J; bases not matched to a gene: 9. Looked up from germline, CDR1 is DFQATT and CDR2 is SNEGSKA (reference sequence).

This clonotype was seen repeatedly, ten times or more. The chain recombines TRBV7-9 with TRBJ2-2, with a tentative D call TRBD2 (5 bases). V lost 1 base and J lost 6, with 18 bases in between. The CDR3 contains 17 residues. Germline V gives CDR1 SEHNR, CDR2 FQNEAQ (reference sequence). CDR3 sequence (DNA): TGTGCCAGCAGCTTAGGCGGGCGGCCGCCTATCTCCGGGGAGCTGTTTTTT. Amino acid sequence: CASSLGGRPPISGELFF.

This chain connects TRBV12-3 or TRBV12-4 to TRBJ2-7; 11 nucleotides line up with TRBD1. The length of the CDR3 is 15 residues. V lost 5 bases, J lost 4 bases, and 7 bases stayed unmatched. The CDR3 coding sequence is TGTGCCAGCAGTCTAACCGGGACAGGGGGTTACGAGCAGTACTTC. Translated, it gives CASSLTGTGGYEQYF.